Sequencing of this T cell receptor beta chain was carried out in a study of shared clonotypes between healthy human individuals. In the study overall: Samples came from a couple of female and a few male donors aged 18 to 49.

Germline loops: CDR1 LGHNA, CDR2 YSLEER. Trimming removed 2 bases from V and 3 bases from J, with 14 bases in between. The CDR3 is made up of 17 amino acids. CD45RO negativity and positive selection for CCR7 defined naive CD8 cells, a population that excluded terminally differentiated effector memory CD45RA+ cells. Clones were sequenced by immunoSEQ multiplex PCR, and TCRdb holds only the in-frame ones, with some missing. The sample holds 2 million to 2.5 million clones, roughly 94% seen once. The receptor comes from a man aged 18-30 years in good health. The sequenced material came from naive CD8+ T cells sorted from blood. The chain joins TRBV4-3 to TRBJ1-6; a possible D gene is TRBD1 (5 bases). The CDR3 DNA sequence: TGCGCCAGCAGCCAAACCCGGGGGGGGGACTATAATTCACCCCTCCACTTT. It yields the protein CASSQTRGGDYNSPLHF.